A selection of T cell receptor beta chains follows, all from one sample in a study of vaccination effects on CD4 cells after COVID-19. This table comes from immunoSEQ multiplex PCR, and its TCRdb copy is limited to in-frame clones, with some not included. In the table there are 64,000 or so clones, roughly 78% of which are singletons. For these TCRs, the target antigens are not known. The sample was CD4+ T cells from PBMCs cultured with HCoV-OC43 spike peptides, taken after COVID-19 vaccination. The receptors were sampled from a human donor who received a COVID-19 vaccine. Both conserved end residues are part of each CDR3.

length: 13
V: TRBV30
CDR3: CAWSRGGSDTQYF

length: 15
V: TRBV5-1
CDR3: CASSLGAGVIGELFF

length: 13
V: TRBV6-4
CDR3: CASSGQMNSPLHF

length: 15
V: TRBV5-1
CDR3: CASSVEGADYAGYTF

length: 14
V: TRBV7-2
CDR3: CASSPQGARNTIYF

length: 15
V: TRBV10-1
CDR3: CASSVGQGKGTEAFF

length: 18
V: TRBV19
CDR3: CASKSPGTGRGPYQPQHF

length: 15
V: TRBV5-1
CDR3: CASSPGTGNTGELFF

length: 15
V: TRBV6-5
CDR3: CASSRGQQPVNEQFF

length: 15
V: TRBV7-9
CDR3: CASSLPGLGQETQYF

length: 16
V: TRBV6-5
CDR3: CASSYTTGQSNSPLHF

length: 13
V: TRBV5-1
CDR3: CASSLGQGSGYTF

length: 18
V: TRBV7-6
CDR3: CASSVPSKGWGVNQPQHF

length: 13
V: TRBV6-4
CDR3: CASSEQSNTEAFF

length: 15
V: TRBV12-1
CDR3: CASSLKGAVTGELFF

length: 15
V: TRBV24-1
CDR3: CATSSSKTGNTEAFF

length: 15
V: TRBV6-2/TRBV6-3
CDR3: CASSRAGADTDTQYF

length: 17
V: TRBV19
CDR3: CASSLGQGITGANVLTF

length: 13
V: TRBV19
CDR3: CASSQQGSNEQFF

length: 14
V: TRBV5-1
CDR3: CASSVYSGANVLTF

length: 16
V: TRBV5-4
CDR3: CASSRQDGATNEKLFF

length: 11
V: TRBV5-6
CDR3: CASSLDYGYTF

length: 13
V: TRBV19
CDR3: CASSDDLNTEAFF

length: 15
V: TRBV6-5
CDR3: CASSPGTAYNSPLHF

length: 13
V: TRBV30
CDR3: CALSGIFTDTQYF

length: 15
V: TRBV20-1
CDR3: CSASKWGGTQETQYF

length: 13
V: TRBV28
CDR3: CASRTGTGSPLHF

length: 17
V: TRBV5-8
CDR3: CASPTLPGQGGTDTQYF

length: 15
V: TRBV10-2
CDR3: CASSVIRGPHTEAFF